This TCR beta chain came from a study of T cell repertoires in cytomegalovirus infection. Study as a whole: Both recently identified HLA-C-restricted and well-studied HLA-B-restricted CMV epitopes were used in the study. Both a matching HLA type and CMV infection were indicated by public TCR beta signatures.

This clonotype has more than one count but fewer than ten. Its target is unknown. In TCRdb, the reads were re-called with MiXCR into one record per CDR3 protein. The sample lists approximately 100,000 distinct CDR3 sequences, 29% occurring once. The CDR3 spans 14 residues. Per germline, CDR1 LGHDT and CDR2 YNNKEL (reference sequence). V lost 0 bases and J lost 6, with 10 bases in between. Study-wide findings and caveats: Cumulative public TCR beta family frequency identified CMV carriers with the relevant HLA. It was HLA-C-restricted CMV-specific TCR beta clonotypes that dominated the response ex vivo.

The source was CD8+ T cells from cultured PBMCs, collected from culture after CMV antigen stimulation. This TCR was recovered from a human donor in good health (CMV status not recorded). Some clones in this sample may be carry-over from other donors' samples. The chain combines TRBV3-1 with TRBJ2-3; D might be TRBD1 (5 bases). The CDR3 bases are TGTGCCAGCAGCCAAGATGGGGCCAGGGATACGCAGTATTTT. Protein: CASSQDGARDTQYF.